The 10 T cell receptor beta chains below were found in one sample sequenced in a study of shared clonotypes between healthy human individuals. Naive CD8 cells lacked CD45RO and underwent positive selection for CCR7, leaving out terminally differentiated effector memory CD45RA+ cells. TCRdb keeps only in-frame clones here, not all; method: immunoSEQ multiplex PCR. The sample lists some 2,000,000 clones; over 85% were seen once. The sequencing sample was made of naive CD8+ T cells sorted from blood. Receptors originate from a man aged 18 to 29 in good health.

The CDR3: CASSLSAGTGYHEQYF. The CDR3 bases are TGTGCCAGCAGTTTGTCCGCCGGGACAGGGTACCACGAGCAGTACTTC. This chain connects TRBV27 to TRBJ2-7; the match to TRBD1 covers 9 bases. Trimming took 3 bases from V and 5 from J; bases not matched to a gene: 11. The CDR3 sequence is 16 residues long. The V gene's germline CDR1 is MNHEY and CDR2 SMNVEV (reference sequence).

As to this clone: A read error is possible here, since a much larger clone lies one base away. Other DNA sequences from this sample encode an identical CDR3 as well. V and J are TRBV9 and TRBJ1-1; D is ambiguous. This CDR3 region has 13 residues. The V gene lost 0 bases and the J gene lost 3 bases, with 6 bases spanning the gap. Germline CDR1 is SGDLS and CDR2 is YYNGEE. CDR3 coding DNA: TGTGCCAGCAGCGTAGGAGGATACACTGAAGCTTTCTTT. Protein sequence: CASSVGGYTEAFF.

The genes are TRBV4-1 and TRBJ2-1; 8 nucleotides match TRBD1. The junction had 3 bases not matched to a gene; V was cut back by 4 bases and J by 1 base. Germline V gene lookup returns CDR1 MGHRA and CDR2 YSYEKL. This CDR3 has 15 residues. This CDR3 is CASSPRTGSYNEQFF. The CDR3 bases are TGCGCCAGCAGCCCAAGGACAGGGTCCTACAATGAGCAGTTCTTC.

V and J are TRBV6-1 and TRBJ2-7, with D perhaps being TRBD1 or TRBD2 (5 bases each). V lost 4 bases, J lost 2 bases, and 24 bases lay in between. Germline values: CDR1 MNHNS, CDR2 SASEGT. The CDR3 covers 18 residues. DNA for the CDR3: TGTGCCAGCAGTGGGGCAACCCGGCCGGGACCTACTCCCTACGAGCAGTACTTC. Amino acid sequence: CASSGATRPGPTPYEQYF.

The chain employs TRBV28 and TRBJ1-2, with 8 bases aligning to TRBD1. CDR3 length equals 14 residues. The germline gives CDR1 MDHEN, CDR2 SYDVKM. V was clipped by 3 bases and J by 5 bases; unmatched bases: 5. The CDR3 DNA reads as TGTGCCAGCAGTTTTCGGCAGGGGGCTTATGGCTACACCTTC. It is translated as CASSFRQGAYGYTF.

The chain links TRBV11-2 to TRBJ2-1; 7 bases fit TRBD2. Germline V gene sequence: CDR1 SGHAT, CDR2 FQNNGV. The V segment lost 2 bases and the J segment 3 bases; nucleotides outside the gene matches: 7. The CDR3 runs 16 residues. The CDR3 sequence is CASSLSGGSLYNEQFF. CDR3 nucleotide sequence: TGTGCCAGCAGCTTAAGCGGCGGGAGCCTCTACAATGAGCAGTTCTTC.

The chain recombines TRBV7-6 with TRBJ2-5; D ambiguous. This CDR3 region has 14 residues. Trimming stripped 1 base from V and 1 base from J, with 7 bases between. The V gene's germline CDR1 is SGHVS and CDR2 FNYEAQ. The CDR3: CASSLEQLQETQYF. CDR3 in DNA: TGTGCCAGCAGCTTAGAACAGCTCCAAGAGACCCAGTACTTC. Variable domain in full (rest from reference TRBV7-6 and TRBJ2-5): GAGVSQSPRYKVTKRGQDVALRCDPISGHVSLYWYRQALGQGPEFLTYFNYEAQQDKSGLPNDRFSAERPEGSISTLTIQRTEQRDSAMYRCASSLEQLQETQYFGPGTRLLVL.

The J gene is TRBJ1-2, the V gene TRBV7-8; 7 bases match TRBD1. The CDR3 consists of 14 residues. Germline CDR1 SGHVS, CDR2 FQNEAQ. V was clipped by 3 bases and J by 7 bases; unmatched bases: 8. The CDR3 region has the DNA TGTGCCAGCAGCTTGCAGGGGGTGGTCGGTGGCTACACCTTC. Its translation is CASSLQGVVGGYTF.

This chain connects TRBV15 to TRBJ2-7; D is unresolved. Germline CDR1 is LNHNV and CDR2 is YYDKDF (reference sequence). The CDR3 contains 14 residues. V was cut by 1 base and J by 4 bases, with 11 bases left in between. CDR3 nucleotide sequence: TGTGCCACCAGCAGAGCAGGTTCGTCGTACGAGCAGTACTTC. Protein: CATSRAGSSYEQYF.

Concerning this clone: The sample carries other DNA sequences with the same CDR3. This chain uses TRBV9 with TRBJ2-7; D possibly corresponds to TRBD2 (7 bases). CDR1 and CDR2 from the germline V gene are SGDLS and YYNGEE. This CDR3 has 14 residues. The ends were cut back, 4 bases at V and 4 bases at J, with 15 bases in the middle. The CDR3: CASSPGGGTYEQYF. Here the CDR3 DNA reads TGTGCCAGCAGCCCGGGGGGCGGGACTTACGAGCAGTACTTC. The variable domain in full, completed from reference TRBV9 and TRBJ2-7, reads DSGVTQTPKHLITATGQRVTLRCSPRSGDLSVYWYQQSLDQGLQFLIQYYNGEERAKGNILERFSAQQFPDLHSELNLSSLELGDSALYFCASSPGGGTYEQYFGPGTRLTVT.